These 17 T cell receptor beta chains share one sample of origin, sequenced in a study of cytomegalovirus exposure and HLA in healthy donors. PCR amplification relied on 60 Vbeta primers (plus 13 Jbeta primers). This table comes from immunoSEQ multiplex PCR, and its TCRdb copy is limited to in-frame clones, with some not included. The repertoire holds 50,000 to 65,000 clones, with about 70% as singletons. Sequencing used PBMCs. The receptors originated from a woman aged 45-65 years in good health and CMV-seropositive.

The CDR3 nucleotides are TGTGCCAGCAGTGCACTACTAGCGGGCGAGCAGTTCTTC. Its protein product is CASSALLAGEQFF. V gene TRBV6-1 combines with J gene TRBJ2-1, with 9 nucleotides matching TRBD2. Germline lookup yields CDR1 MNHNS and CDR2 SASEGT. The CDR3 is 13 residues long. Trimming removed 4 bases from V and 10 bases from J; junction bases left unmatched: 5.

The chain employs TRBV4-3 and TRBJ2-5, with D tentatively TRBD1 (5 bases). With the DNA end fitting TRBJ2-7 better, the J assignment may be wrong. The CDR3 length is 13 residues. Looked up from germline, CDR1 is LGHNA and CDR2 is YSLEER. The CDR3 sequence is CASSPTVSYEQYF. DNA of the CDR3: TGCGCCAGCAGCCCGACAGTCTCCTACGAGCAGTACTTC.

The rearrangement joins TRBV30 to TRBJ2-7; maybe TRBD2 (6 bases). CDR1 is GTSNPN and CDR2 is SVGIG in the germline V gene (reference sequence). Between the trimmed V and J ends, which lost 3 bases and 6 bases, there was a span of 18 bases. This CDR3 comprises 14 residues. Here the CDR3 DNA reads TGTGCCTGGAGCGTCGGAGGGTCGTTAGGCGAGCAGTACTTC. This sequence encodes CAWSVGGSLGEQYF.

The CDR3 DNA is TGTGCCAGCAGCTTGGCAGTAGCGAGTCACTACGAGCAGTACTTC. Protein product: CASSLAVASHYEQYF. The chain uses TRBV7-3 and TRBJ2-7, with D possibly being TRBD2 (5 bases). Germline loops: CDR1 SGHTA, CDR2 FQGTGA. Trimming left V 3 bases short and J 3 bases short, with 15 bases between. The CDR3 contains 15 residues.

This chain uses TRBV7-9 with TRBJ2-5; the match to TRBD2 covers 14 bases. The DNA matches TRBJ2-7 better at its end, which makes the J call doubtful. This CDR3 contains 16 residues. Germline assignment: CDR1 SEHNR and CDR2 FQNEAQ (reference sequence). The CDR3 here is CASSAGLAGASYEQYF. CDR3 DNA sequence: TGTGCCAGCAGCGCGGGACTAGCGGGAGCATCCTACGAGCAGTACTTC.

This rearrangement joins TRBV6-5 to TRBJ2-5; a weak D match, TRBD1 (5 bases). V lost 8 bases to trimming and J lost 5 bases, with 15 bases between them. Germline V gene data show CDR1 as MNHEY and CDR2 as SVGAGI. There are 13 residues in the CDR3. DNA for the CDR3: TGTGCCAGCGGGGCTATGGTTAGGGAGACCCAGTACTTC. Protein product: CASGAMVRETQYF.

J is TRBJ1-2 and V is TRBV28; D is uncertain. The CDR3 has 16 amino acids. Germline assignment: CDR1 MDHEN and CDR2 SYDVKM. Trimming removed 4 bases from V and 2 bases from J, with 17 bases in between. In nucleotides, the CDR3 is TGTGCCAGCAGTTCTCCCCAGGCCCTAAAAAACTATGGCTACACCTTC. Its translation is CASSSPQALKNYGYTF.

The chain joins TRBV7-9 to TRBJ2-1; the D gene is possibly TRBD1 (5 bases). The V end was cut by 4 bases, the J end by 4 bases, with 5 bases between. The CDR3 extends over 12 amino acids. CDR1 and CDR2 from the germline V gene are SEHNR and FQNEAQ (reference sequence). CDR3 region: CASSSGYNEQFF. The CDR3 DNA follows: TGTGCCAGCAGCTCAGGGTACAATGAGCAGTTCTTC.

The table lists this clone with a few counts. V usage is TRBV5-1 and J usage is TRBJ2-5; the match to TRBD1 covers 8 bases. CDR3 length equals 16 residues. The ends lost 2 bases at V and 4 bases at J; junction bases unmatched: 10. Germline loops: CDR1 SGHRS, CDR2 YFSETQ. CDR3 protein: CASSFFGGQVPETQYF. The CDR3, as DNA: TGCGCCAGCAGCTTCTTCGGGGGACAGGTTCCAGAGACCCAGTACTTC.

The rearrangement links TRBV19 to TRBJ1-5; D ambiguous. V was pared by 4 bases and J by 1 base, with 5 bases between. The germline V gene encodes CDR1 LNHDA and CDR2 SQIVND (reference sequence). There are 13 residues in the CDR3. Written as DNA, the CDR3 is TGTGCCAGTAGTAACAGAAGCAATCAGCCCCAGCATTTT. Its protein product is CASSNRSNQPQHF.

This chain joins TRBV10-3 and TRBJ1-4; 9 bases line up with TRBD1. After removal of 4 bases from V and 8 bases from J, the junction contained 8 bases not matched to a gene. CDR1 ENHRY and CDR2 SYGVKD come from the germline V gene. This CDR3 has 15 residues. The CDR3 reads CAISGDRVAGEKLFF. The CDR3, as DNA: TGTGCCATCAGTGGGGACAGGGTGGCCGGCGAAAAACTGTTTTTT.

This clone was observed once. The genes are TRBV14 and TRBJ2-2; 8 bases fit TRBD1. The CDR3 has 18 residues. CDR1 is SGHDN, CDR2 FVKESK, per germline. V was clipped by 0 bases and J by 4 bases; unmatched bases: 10. The DNA for the CDR3 is TGTGCCAGCAGCCAAGAGTTCATTTGGACAGGGCCCACCGGGGAGCTGTTTTTT. As protein: CASSQEFIWTGPTGELFF.

This clone was observed a few times. The chain carries TRBV5-1 and TRBJ1-4; D is uncertain. With 0 bases removed from V and 0 bases from J, the gap between germline ends came to 9 bases. The CDR3 covers 16 residues. Looked up from germline, CDR1 is SGHRS and CDR2 is YFSETQ. The CDR3 loop reads CASSLDGGATNEKLFF. In nucleotides, the CDR3 is TGCGCCAGCAGCTTGGATGGAGGAGCAACTAATGAAAAACTGTTTTTT.

The genes are TRBV29-1 and TRBJ2-5; 10 bases fit TRBD2. Unmatched junction bases numbered 3, after V lost 4 bases and J lost 4 bases. Germline CDR1 reads SQVTM; CDR2 reads ANQGSEA. The CDR3 loop spans 13 amino acids. CDR3 in amino acids: CSVALAGVETQYF. For the CDR3, the DNA is TGCAGCGTTGCGCTAGCGGGGGTAGAGACCCAGTACTTC.

CDR3 region: CASSVDRYGYTF. CDR3 DNA: TGTGCCAGTAGTGTCGACAGGTATGGCTACACCTTC. The J gene is TRBJ1-2, the V gene TRBV19, with D possibly TRBD1 on 6 matching bases. Per germline, CDR1 LNHDA and CDR2 SQIVND (reference sequence). Trimming cost V 5 bases and J 5 bases, with 9 bases left between them. The CDR3 is 12 amino acids.

The genes are TRBV9 and TRBJ2-5, with 13 nucleotides matching TRBD2. CDR3 length equals 17 residues. In germline, CDR1 is SGDLS, CDR2 YYNGEE. J gave up 2 bases and V 0 bases, and 4 bases lay outside the gene matches. CDR3 sequence reads: CASSVGTSGGPQETQYF. CDR3 in DNA: TGTGCCAGCAGCGTAGGGACTAGCGGGGGCCCGCAAGAGACCCAGTACTTC.

The chain links TRBV19 to TRBJ1-4; the D is unclear. The germline gives CDR1 LNHDA, CDR2 SQIVND (reference sequence). The CDR3 loop spans 12 amino acids. V was pared by 6 bases and J by 5 bases, with 7 bases between. CDR3 in DNA: TGTGCCAGTAGCAGAGGAAATGAAAAACTGTTTTTT. Protein: CASSRGNEKLFF.